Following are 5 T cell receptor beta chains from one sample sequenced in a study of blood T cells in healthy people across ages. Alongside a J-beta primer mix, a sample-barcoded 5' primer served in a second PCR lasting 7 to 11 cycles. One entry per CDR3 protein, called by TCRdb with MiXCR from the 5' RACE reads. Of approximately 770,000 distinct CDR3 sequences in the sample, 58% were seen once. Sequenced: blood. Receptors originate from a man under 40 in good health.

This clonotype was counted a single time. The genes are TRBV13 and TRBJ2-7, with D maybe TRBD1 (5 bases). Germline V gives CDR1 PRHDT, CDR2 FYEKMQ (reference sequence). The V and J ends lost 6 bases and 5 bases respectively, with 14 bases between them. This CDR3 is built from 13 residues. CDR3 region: CASSSPLGHEQYF. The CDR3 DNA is TGTGCCAGCAGTAGCCCTTTGGGGCACGAGCAGTACTTC. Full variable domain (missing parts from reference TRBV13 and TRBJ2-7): AAGVIQSPRHLIKEKRETATLKCYPIPRHDTVYWYQQGPGQDPQFLISFYEKMQSDKGSIPDRFSAQQFSDYHSELNMSSLELGDSALYFCASSSPLGHEQYFGPGTRLTVT.

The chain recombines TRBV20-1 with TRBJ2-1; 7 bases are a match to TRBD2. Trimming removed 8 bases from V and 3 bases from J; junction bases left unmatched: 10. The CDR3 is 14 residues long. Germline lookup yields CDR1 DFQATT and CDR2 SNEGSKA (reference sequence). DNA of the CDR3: TGCAGTCAACGGACTAGGAACAGCTACAATGAGCAGTTCTTC. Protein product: CSQRTRNSYNEQFF.

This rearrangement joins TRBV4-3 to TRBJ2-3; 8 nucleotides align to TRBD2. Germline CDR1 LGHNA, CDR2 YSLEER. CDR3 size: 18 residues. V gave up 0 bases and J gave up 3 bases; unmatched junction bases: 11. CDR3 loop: CASSQDPRGGLITDTQYF. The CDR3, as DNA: TGCGCCAGCAGCCAAGATCCTCGGGGGGGCCTTATAACAGATACGCAGTATTTT.

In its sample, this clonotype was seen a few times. The CDR3: CASSYRPTGYEKTQYF. Here the CDR3 DNA reads TGTGCCAGCAGTTACCGTCCGACAGGTTATGAAAAGACCCAGTACTTC. The V call is TRBV6-5, the J call TRBJ2-5; perhaps TRBD1 as D (6 bases). V gave up 2 bases and J gave up 6 bases, with 19 bases separating them. CDR3 length: 16 amino acids. Germline CDR1 MNHEY, CDR2 SVGAGI.

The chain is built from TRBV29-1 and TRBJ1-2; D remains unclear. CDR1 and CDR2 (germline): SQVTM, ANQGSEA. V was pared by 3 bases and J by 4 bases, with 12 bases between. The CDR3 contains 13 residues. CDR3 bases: TGCAGCGTTGACCGCGGGAGGCTCTATGGCTACACCTTC. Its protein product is CSVDRGRLYGYTF.